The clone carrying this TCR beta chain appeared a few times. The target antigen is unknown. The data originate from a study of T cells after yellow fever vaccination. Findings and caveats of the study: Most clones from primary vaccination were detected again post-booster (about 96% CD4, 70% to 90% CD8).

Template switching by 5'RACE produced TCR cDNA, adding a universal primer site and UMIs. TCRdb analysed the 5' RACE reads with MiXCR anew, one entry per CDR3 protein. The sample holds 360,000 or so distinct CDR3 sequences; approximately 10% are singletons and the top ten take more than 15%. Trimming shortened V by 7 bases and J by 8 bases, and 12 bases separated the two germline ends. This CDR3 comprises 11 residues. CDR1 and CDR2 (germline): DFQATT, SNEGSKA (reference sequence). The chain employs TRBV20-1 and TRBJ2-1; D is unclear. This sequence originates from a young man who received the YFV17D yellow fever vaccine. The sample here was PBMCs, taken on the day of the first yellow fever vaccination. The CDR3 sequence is CSVVGGDEQFF. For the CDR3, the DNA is TGCAGTGTAGTGGGTGGCGATGAGCAGTTCTTC.